This T cell receptor (beta chain) was found in a study of OX40 agonist ivuxolimab in advanced cancers. Exclusion of a patient followed from autoimmune disease history or systemic immunosuppression. The study, taken as a whole, reports: On average, a greater number of expanded clones characterised CD8+ T cells relative to CD4+.

Method: immunoSEQ multiplex PCR; TCRdb's copy keeps in-frame clones and lacks some. The data contain some 68,000 clones, 70% to 90% of them seen just once; the ten biggest clones take up about 1.1%. For this clone: Antigen specificity is unknown.

Germline V CDR1 and CDR2: SGHDN, FVKESK. The CDR3 is 16 residues long. The material sequenced was CD4+ or CD8+ T cells sorted from blood, taken in a trial of the OX40 agonist ivuxolimab. This receptor was taken from an adult with an advanced solid tumor such as melanoma, head and neck, liver or kidney cancer. This chain connects TRBV14 to TRBJ2-5, with 7 bases that match TRBD1. The J call may be incorrect, as the DNA end agrees better with TRBJ2-7. The CDR3 protein is CASSRNRGFSSYEQYF. CDR3 nucleotides: TGTGCCAGCAGCCGGAACAGGGGCTTCAGCTCCTACGAGCAGTACTTC.